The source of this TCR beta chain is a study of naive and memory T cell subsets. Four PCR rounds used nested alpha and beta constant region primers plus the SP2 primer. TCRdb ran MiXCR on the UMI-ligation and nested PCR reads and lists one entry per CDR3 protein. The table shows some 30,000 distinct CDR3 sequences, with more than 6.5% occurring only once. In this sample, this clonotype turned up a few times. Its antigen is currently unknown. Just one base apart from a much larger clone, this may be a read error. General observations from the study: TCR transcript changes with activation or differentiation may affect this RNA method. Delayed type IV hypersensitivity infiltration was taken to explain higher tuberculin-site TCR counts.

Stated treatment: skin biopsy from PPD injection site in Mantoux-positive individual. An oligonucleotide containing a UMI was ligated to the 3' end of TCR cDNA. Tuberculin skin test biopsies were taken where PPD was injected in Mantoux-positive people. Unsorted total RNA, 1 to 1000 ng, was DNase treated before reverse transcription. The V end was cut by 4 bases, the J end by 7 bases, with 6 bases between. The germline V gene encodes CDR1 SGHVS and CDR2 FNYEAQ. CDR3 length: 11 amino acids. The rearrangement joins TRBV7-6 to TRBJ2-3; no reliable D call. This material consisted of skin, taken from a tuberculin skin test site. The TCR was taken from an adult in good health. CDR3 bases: TGTGCCAGCAGCTCTCGAAATACGCAGTATTTT. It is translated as CASSSRNTQYF.